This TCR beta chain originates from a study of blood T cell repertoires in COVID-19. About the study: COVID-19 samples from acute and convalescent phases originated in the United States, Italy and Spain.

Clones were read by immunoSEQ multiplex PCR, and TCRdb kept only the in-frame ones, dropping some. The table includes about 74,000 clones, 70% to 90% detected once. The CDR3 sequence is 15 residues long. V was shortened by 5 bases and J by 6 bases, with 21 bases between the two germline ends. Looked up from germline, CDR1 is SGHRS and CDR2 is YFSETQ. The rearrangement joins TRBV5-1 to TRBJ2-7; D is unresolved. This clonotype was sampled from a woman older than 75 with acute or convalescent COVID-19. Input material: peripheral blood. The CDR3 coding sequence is TGCGCCAGCAGTGCAACCCCCGCAGTTCCTGGCGAGCAGTACTTC. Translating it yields CASSATPAVPGEQYF.